Below are 32 T cell receptor beta chains sequenced from a single sample in a study of shared clonotypes between healthy human individuals. Repertoires were generated with immunoSEQ multiplex PCR, while TCRdb's copy carries only in-frame clones and drops some. The table has about 2.3 million clones, 85% to 95% seen once; the top ten hold roughly 0.34%. Material for sequencing was naive CD4+ T cells from PBMCs. Subset noted: CD45RA+ positively selected. The receptors here all came from a man younger than 30 in good health. Some clones in this sample may be carry-over from other donors' samples.

This clone occurred a few times. The chain employs TRBV28 and TRBJ1-2; 7 positions match TRBD1. CDR3 length: 13 amino acids. V lost 6 bases, J lost 3 bases, and 4 bases stayed unmatched. Germline CDR1 reads MDHEN; CDR2 reads SYDVKM. CDR3 region: CASRNRGDYGYTF. The DNA of the CDR3 is TGTGCCAGCAGGAACAGGGGTGACTATGGCTACACCTTC.

The rearrangement joins TRBV5-1 to TRBJ1-1; a possible D gene is TRBD1 (6 bases). The CDR3 sequence is 14 residues long. Trimming took off 7 bases at V and 4 bases at J, with 17 bases between the two ends. Germline CDR1 SGHRS, CDR2 YFSETQ. CDR3 residues: CASRLRTGTTEAFF. In DNA, the CDR3 is TGCGCCAGCCGATTACGAACAGGGACCACTGAAGCTTTCTTT. The variable domain in full, completed from reference TRBV5-1 and TRBJ1-1, reads KAGVTQTPRYLIKTRGQQVTLSCSPISGHRSVSWYQQTPGQGLQFLFEYFSETQRNKGNFPGRFSGRQFSNSRSEMNVSTLELGDSALYLCASRLRTGTTEAFFGQGTRLTVV.

V gene TRBV25-1 combines with J gene TRBJ1-1; D remains unclear. Germline CDR1 MGHDK, CDR2 SYGVNS. The CDR3 length is 13 residues. Between the trimmed V and J ends, which lost 8 bases and 4 bases, there was a span of 14 bases. CDR3 residues: CASSATQPTEAFF. The CDR3 DNA is TGTGCCAGCTCCGCTACTCAGCCCACTGAAGCTTTCTTT.

CDR3: CASSKGQHTDTQYF. The DNA for the CDR3 is TGTGCCAGCAGCAAGGGACAGCACACAGATACGCAGTATTTT. This chain uses TRBV9 with TRBJ2-3; 7 bases align to TRBD1. V gave up 4 bases and J gave up 2 bases; unmatched junction bases: 4. The CDR3 covers 14 residues. Germline-derived CDR1 and CDR2 are SGDLS and YYNGEE.

The chain carries TRBV7-9 and TRBJ1-1, with D hard to call. The CDR3 extends over 12 amino acids. The germline CDR1 and CDR2 sequences are SEHNR and FQNEAQ (reference sequence). The ends were cut back, 1 base at V and 9 bases at J, with 9 bases in the middle. As DNA, the CDR3 is TGTGCCAGCAGCTTAGAGTTGGGAAAAGCTTTCTTT. This translates into CASSLELGKAFF.

The V and J genes are TRBV4-2 and TRBJ1-2; D ambiguous. Germline V gives CDR1 LGHNA, CDR2 YNFKEQ. V was clipped by 3 bases and J by 2 bases, with 16 bases between them. The CDR3 consists of 16 residues. Written as DNA, the CDR3 is TGTGCCAGCAGCCAGGCGTTTAGGAATGACAACTATGGCTACACCTTC. It translates to CASSQAFRNDNYGYTF.

The chain uses TRBV6-1 and TRBJ2-7, with 7 nucleotides matching TRBD2. This CDR3 region has 13 residues. Germline V lookup: CDR1 MNHNS, CDR2 SASEGT. V gave up 7 bases and J gave up 5 bases; unmatched junction bases: 8. The CDR3 loop reads CASIPGGGHEQYF. CDR3 coding DNA: TGTGCCAGCATTCCTGGGGGGGGTCACGAGCAGTACTTC.

A single count supports this clone. The V and J genes are TRBV5-1 and TRBJ2-5, with 12 bases fitting TRBD2. J gave up 4 bases and V 0 bases, and 4 bases lay outside the gene matches. CDR1 is SGHRS and CDR2 is YFSETQ in the germline V gene. The CDR3 sequence is 16 residues long. The CDR3 loop is CASSLGLGLAGETQYF. CDR3 in DNA: TGCGCCAGCAGCTTGGGGTTGGGACTAGCGGGAGAGACCCAGTACTTC.

The genes are TRBV27 and TRBJ2-7; TRBD2 aligns across 7 bases. Germline assignment: CDR1 MNHEY and CDR2 SMNVEV (reference sequence). The CDR3 has 12 residues. V shed 9 bases, J shed 2 bases, and the junction held 4 bases outside the gene matches. The CDR3 sequence is CASGTIPYEQYF. In nucleotides, the CDR3 is TGTGCCAGTGGGACTATACCCTACGAGCAGTACTTC.

The chain recombines TRBV15 with TRBJ2-7, with 10 bases fitting TRBD2. The CDR3 spans 15 residues. Germline values: CDR1 LNHNV, CDR2 YYDKDF (reference sequence). J was trimmed by 3 bases and V by 1 base; bases with no gene match: 3. This chain's CDR3 is CATSRGAGGNYEQYF. The CDR3 region has the DNA TGTGCCACCAGCAGAGGAGCGGGGGGGAACTACGAGCAGTACTTC.

This clone was counted only a few times. The CDR3 region is CASSLAVAKNIQYF. Here the CDR3 DNA reads TGTGCCAGCAGCTTAGCGGTAGCCAAAAACATTCAGTACTTC. The chain uses TRBV7-2 and TRBJ2-4, with D unresolved. Germline CDR1 SGHTA, CDR2 FQGNSA. Trimming removed 0 bases from V and 0 bases from J, with 3 bases in between. The CDR3 runs 14 residues.

The chain couples TRBV29-1 to TRBJ2-1; D is undetermined. V lost 4 bases and J 0 bases, leaving 13 bases between the germline ends. The CDR3 loop spans 15 amino acids. Germline V gene data show CDR1 as SQVTM and CDR2 as ANQGSEA. CDR3 residues: CSVGPRTSSYNEQFF. As DNA, the CDR3 is TGCAGCGTTGGGCCCAGGACGAGCTCCTACAATGAGCAGTTCTTC.

The rearrangement joins TRBV9 to TRBJ2-1; the match to TRBD2 covers 7 bases. Per the germline V gene, CDR1 is SGDLS and CDR2 is YYNGEE. J was trimmed by 3 bases and V by 3 bases; bases with no gene match: 9. This CDR3 is 16 amino acids long. Written as DNA, the CDR3 is TGTGCCAGCAGCGCGAGGAGCGGGAAAAGCTACAATGAGCAGTTCTTC. Amino acids: CASSARSGKSYNEQFF.

J is TRBJ2-7 and V is TRBV10-3, with unresolved D. The V end was cut by 7 bases, the J end by 0 bases, with 10 bases between. CDR1 is ENHRY, CDR2 SYGVKD, per germline. This CDR3 contains 13 residues. DNA for the CDR3: TGTGCCATCACCTTAGACGGCTCCTACGAGCAGTACTTC. Translated, it gives CAITLDGSYEQYF.

The chain joins TRBV6-6 to TRBJ2-5, with a possible D match to TRBD2 (5 bases). Looked up from germline, CDR1 is MNHNY and CDR2 is SVGAGI (reference sequence). V gave up 2 bases and J gave up 11 bases, with 9 bases separating them. This CDR3 is 11 amino acids long. CDR3 protein: CASSYEGEQYF. DNA for the CDR3: TGTGCCAGCAGTTACGAGGGAGAGCAGTACTTC.

J is TRBJ1-1 and V is TRBV9; unclear D gene. V was cut by 4 bases and J by 7 bases, with 17 bases left in between. Germline loops: CDR1 SGDLS, CDR2 YYNGEE. This CDR3 region has 14 residues. The CDR3 DNA reads TGTGCCAGCAGCCGAGAAGCGAGGGATGATGAAGCTTTCTTT. It specifies CASSREARDDEAFF.

This clone appeared once. The chain combines TRBV7-8 with TRBJ2-1; 9 bases are a match to TRBD2. V shed 1 base and J 4 bases; nucleotides not matched to a gene: 5. Germline-derived CDR1 and CDR2 are SGHVS and FQNEAQ. The CDR3 is 16 amino acids. The CDR3 DNA follows: TGTGCCAGCAGCTTAGTTCGGCTAGCGGGATACAATGAGCAGTTCTTC. Protein: CASSLVRLAGYNEQFF.

This chain connects TRBV5-4 to TRBJ2-3; TRBD2 aligns across 10 bases. V was clipped by 1 base and J by 3 bases; unmatched bases: 5. This CDR3 region has 16 residues. CDR1 and CDR2 from the germline V gene are SGHNT and YYREEE (reference sequence). The CDR3 bases are TGTGCCAGCAGCTTGCTAGCGGGAGCTCGAACAGATACGCAGTATTTT. Translated, it gives CASSLLAGARTDTQYF.

This chain uses TRBV6-1 with TRBJ1-2; 7 positions agree with TRBD1. J gave up 7 bases and V 0 bases, and 11 bases lay outside the gene matches. CDR1 is MNHNS and CDR2 is SASEGT in the germline V gene. The CDR3 has 16 amino acids. The CDR3 is CASSEALGQAYGGYTF. In DNA, the CDR3 is TGTGCCAGCAGTGAAGCGCTAGGACAGGCTTATGGTGGCTACACCTTC.

This chain joins TRBV6-1 and TRBJ1-2, with D perhaps TRBD1 (6 bases). The V end was cut by 6 bases, the J end by 8 bases, with 13 bases between. Germline CDR1 and CDR2: MNHNS and SASEGT. The CDR3 has 12 amino acids. The DNA for the CDR3 is TGTGCCAGCAGGGCAGACAGGCCCGGCTACACCTTC. Translation: CASRADRPGYTF.

Turning to this clone: Other DNA sequences in the sample encode the same CDR3. The chain joins TRBV7-3 to TRBJ2-7, with TRBD2 matching 7 bases. V gave up 3 bases and J gave up 0 bases; unmatched junction bases: 5. The V gene's germline CDR1 is SGHTA and CDR2 FQGTGA. This CDR3 is 15 amino acids long. CDR3 DNA sequence: TGTGCCAGCAGCTTGGGTAGCGGGCCCTCCTACGAGCAGTACTTC. Protein sequence: CASSLGSGPSYEQYF.

A single count supports this clone. V usage is TRBV10-1 and J usage is TRBJ2-7; D remains unclear. Germline-derived CDR1 and CDR2 are WNHNN and SYGVQD (reference sequence). V was clipped by 0 bases and J by 2 bases, with 5 bases between them. This CDR3 spans 13 amino acids. CDR3 loop: CASSESKTYEQYF. The CDR3 nucleotides read TGCGCCAGCAGTGAGTCAAAAACCTACGAGCAGTACTTC.

This chain links TRBV25-1 with TRBJ1-6, with D possibly matching TRBD1 (6 bases). CDR1 is MGHDK, CDR2 SYGVNS, per germline. The V gene lost 7 bases and the J gene lost 7 bases, with 17 bases spanning the gap. The CDR3 sequence is 15 residues long. The chain's CDR3 is CASTSSYRVNSPLHF. As DNA, the CDR3 is TGTGCCAGCACTAGCTCTTACAGGGTGAATTCACCCCTCCACTTT.

This chain joins TRBV19 and TRBJ2-6; D might be TRBD2 (5 bases). V lost 5 bases to trimming and J lost 0 bases, with 11 bases between them. Germline CDR1 and CDR2: LNHDA and SQIVND (reference sequence). The CDR3 is made up of 16 amino acids. CDR3 sequence (DNA): TGTGCCAGTAGTCCGGGAAGGTCCTCTGGGGCCAACGTCCTGACTTTC. Its protein is CASSPGRSSGANVLTF.

The chain is built from TRBV5-1 and TRBJ1-5, with a weak D call TRBD1 (5 bases). Between the trimmed V and J ends, which lost 1 base and 5 bases, there was a span of 13 bases. Looked up from germline, CDR1 is SGHRS and CDR2 is YFSETQ. The length of the CDR3 is 15 residues. Written as DNA, the CDR3 is TGCGCCAGCAGCTTGTCCGGGACTCCCGATCAGCCCCAGCATTTT. Translating it yields CASSLSGTPDQPQHF.

The chain has TRBV4-1 and TRBJ2-5, with D perhaps matching TRBD1 (5 bases). Trimming removed 0 bases from V and 5 bases from J, with 10 bases in between. The CDR3 is 14 residues long. Germline V gene lookup returns CDR1 MGHRA and CDR2 YSYEKL. Here the CDR3 DNA reads TGCGCCAGCAGCCAAGACTACAGGTTGGAGACCCAGTACTTC. Its translation: CASSQDYRLETQYF.

The chain carries TRBV19 and TRBJ1-5; no firm D call. V gave up 5 bases and J gave up 5 bases, with 10 bases separating them. This CDR3 has 13 residues. CDR1 LNHDA and CDR2 SQIVND come from the germline V gene (reference sequence). CDR3 loop: CASSQDFDQPQHF. CDR3 sequence (DNA): TGTGCCAGTAGTCAGGACTTTGATCAGCCCCAGCATTTT.

This rearrangement joins TRBV19 to TRBJ1-5; TRBD1 matches at 8 bases. Per the germline V gene, CDR1 is LNHDA and CDR2 is SQIVND (reference sequence). Trimming removed 10 bases from V and 1 base from J; junction bases left unmatched: 9. The CDR3 is made up of 15 amino acids. This chain's CDR3 is CATSADRASNQPQHF. The CDR3 nucleotides are TGTGCCACCTCAGCGGACAGGGCCAGCAATCAGCCCCAGCATTTT.

This clone has a single count. This rearrangement joins TRBV5-6 to TRBJ2-2; D uncertain. Germline V CDR1 and CDR2: SGHDT, YYEEEE. V gave up 2 bases and J gave up 2 bases, with 7 bases separating them. The CDR3 loop spans 14 amino acids. CDR3 sequence (DNA): TGTGCCAGCAGCTTCAAGCCCAACACCGGGGAGCTGTTTTTT. Amino acids: CASSFKPNTGELFF. Looking up the rest from reference TRBV5-6 and TRBJ2-2 gives the full variable domain: DAGVTQSPTHLIKTRGQQVTLRCSPKSGHDTVSWYQQALGQGPQFIFQYYEEEERQRGNFPDRFSGHQFPNYSSELNVNALLLGDSALYLCASSFKPNTGELFFGEGSRLTVL.

Worth noting for this clone: The sample holds other DNA sequences that translate to the same CDR3. The V gene is TRBV2, the J gene TRBJ1-5; tentatively, D is TRBD1 (5 bases). CDR1 is SNHLY, CDR2 FYNNEI, per germline. The CDR3 length is 14 residues. Deletions cut 4 bases from V and 0 bases from J, with 7 bases between. The CDR3 is CASSGTLSNQPQHF. The CDR3 bases are TGTGCCAGCAGTGGGACACTTAGCAATCAGCCCCAGCATTTT.

The count of this clone is one. The chain couples TRBV5-1 to TRBJ2-7; TRBD2 agrees at 10 bases. The CDR3 has 15 amino acids. The trim removed 4 bases at V and 0 bases at J, leaving 4 bases unmatched. Germline values: CDR1 SGHRS, CDR2 YFSETQ. The CDR3 protein is CASSRTSGASYEQYF. The CDR3 DNA reads TGCGCCAGCAGCAGGACTAGCGGAGCCTCCTACGAGCAGTACTTC.

This sequence joins TRBV5-4 and TRBJ2-1; TRBD2 matches 10 bases. Trimming removed 4 bases from V and 6 bases from J; junction bases left unmatched: 7. CDR3 length equals 15 residues. Per germline, CDR1 SGHNT and CDR2 YYREEE (reference sequence). CDR3 sequence reads: CASSQPGLASNEQFF. CDR3 DNA sequence: TGTGCCAGCAGCCAGCCGGGACTAGCGTCCAATGAGCAGTTCTTC.